This passage covers 11 T cell receptor beta chains from one sample sequenced in a study of tumor-infiltrating lymphocytes in primary liver carcinoma. Germline DNA was also extracted, with blood RNA taken from unsorted whole blood. The input was roughly 0.5 ug total RNA; TCR beta cDNA was made from it with a constant-region primer. Each TCR beta library was derived from three nested multiplex PCR rounds that employed slightly modified ARM-PCR. TRBV1-TRBV30 forward primers paired with a C-beta reverse primer were used in the first two PCR rounds, which ran roughly 10 cycles each. Using its own MiXCR run on the multiplex PCR reads, TCRdb lists one record per CDR3 protein. The sample has 250,000 to 400,000 distinct CDR3 sequences, approximately 60% seen once. The specimen sequenced was peripheral blood. These receptors were collected from a man aged 35-49 years with primary liver carcinoma and hepatitis B virus infection.

The V and J genes are TRBV6-6 and TRBJ2-7; D remains ambiguous. CDR1 and CDR2 (germline): MNHNY, SVGAGI (reference sequence). Between the trimmed V and J ends, which lost 7 bases and 7 bases, there was a span of 11 bases. The CDR3 length is 11 residues. Here the CDR3 reads CASTADGEQYF. The DNA of the CDR3 is TGTGCCAGCACAGCCGACGGGGAGCAGTACTTC.

This chain joins TRBV12-5 and TRBJ1-5, with a tentative D call TRBD1 (5 bases). V gave up 2 bases and J gave up 0 bases, with 17 bases separating them. CDR1 is LGHNT, CDR2 FRNRAP, per germline. The CDR3 extends over 18 amino acids. This CDR3 reads CASGLLSGLVYSNQPQHF. The CDR3 nucleotides read TGTGCTAGTGGTTTGCTATCGGGACTGGTTTATAGCAATCAGCCCCAGCATTTT.

A remark on this clonotype: With a much larger clone just one base away, this may be a read error. The V and J genes are TRBV5-5 and TRBJ2-7; D possibly corresponds to TRBD1 (6 bases). V was trimmed by 4 bases and J by 7 bases, leaving 18 bases between them. Per germline, CDR1 SGHKS and CDR2 YYEKEE (reference sequence). This CDR3 has 14 amino acids. The CDR3 region has the DNA TGTGCCAGCAGCCTCTTGGGGACAAGGGGAGAGCAGTACTTC. Its translation is CASSLLGTRGEQYF.

Note on this clonotype: The CDR3 carries no conserved terminal phenylalanine or tryptophan, so it likely arises from a read error. The chain joins TRBV14 to TRBJ2-1; 9 bases align to TRBD2. Germline lookup yields CDR1 SGHDN and CDR2 FVKESK. V was pared by 1 base and J by 8 bases, with 6 bases of the junction left unmatched. The CDR3 has 15 residues. DNA for the CDR3: TGTGCCAGCAGCCAAGGTACGGGACTAGCTCATGAGCAGTTCTGC. Encoded protein: CASSQGTGLAHEQFC.

The J gene is TRBJ2-1, the V gene TRBV20-1; TRBD2 might be the D (6 bases). The V end lost 1 base, the J end lost 8 bases, and 12 bases lay between the germline ends. The CDR3 is 13 amino acids. The germline V gene encodes CDR1 DFQATT and CDR2 SNEGSKA (reference sequence). This CDR3 reads CSARAPGDHEQFF. As DNA, the CDR3 is TGCAGTGCTAGAGCACCGGGAGATCATGAGCAGTTCTTC.

On this clonotype: Relative to the germline gene, one junction end is altered; a read error may explain this. This rearrangement joins TRBV12-5 to TRBJ2-2; D not certain. This CDR3 contains 13 residues. Germline V gives CDR1 LGHNT, CDR2 FRNRAP. The CDR3 loop is CVSGYGNTGELFF. The DNA of the CDR3 is TGTGTTAGTGGTTACGGGAACACCGGGGAGCTGTTTTTT.

A note on this clonotype: One end of the junction does not line up with germline, which may come from a read error. This chain joins TRBV7-9 and TRBJ2-7; D possibly corresponds to TRBD2 (7 bases). The CDR3 length is 14 residues. Germline-derived CDR1 and CDR2 are SEHNR and FQNEAQ (reference sequence). In nucleotides, the CDR3 is TGTGCCAGCAGCAGGGGGGGAAGAATCTACGATCAGTACTTC. It encodes CASSRGGRIYDQYF.

This chain connects TRBV4-2 to TRBJ2-5; TRBD2 aligns across 8 bases. Germline V lookup: CDR1 LGHNA, CDR2 YNFKEQ. The trim removed 10 bases at V and 5 bases at J, leaving 24 bases unmatched. The CDR3 runs 18 residues. CDR3 nucleotides: TGTGCCATCAGTCTAACGACTAGCGAGAGGGCCGGCTCGGAGACCCAGTACTTC. This translates into CAISLTTSERAGSETQYF.

This clonotype was found a few times. A single base separates this from a much larger clone, so it may be a read error. Lacking the conserved final phenylalanine or tryptophan, this CDR3 likely reflects a read error. This rearrangement joins TRBV29-1 to TRBJ1-1, with a tentative D call TRBD1 (5 bases). CDR1 and CDR2 from the germline V gene are SQVTM and ANQGSEA. The CDR3 extends over 12 amino acids. The ends were cut back, 7 bases at V and 5 bases at J, with 14 bases in the middle. The CDR3 sequence is CSARQGRTEAFS. The CDR3 DNA reads TGCAGCGCGCGGCAGGGACGGACTGAAGCTTTCTCT.

V is TRBV11-2 and J is TRBJ2-7; D is perhaps TRBD1 (6 bases). The length of the CDR3 is 16 residues. Trimming left V 2 bases short and J 0 bases short, with 14 bases between. Germline lookup yields CDR1 SGHAT and CDR2 FQNNGV. In nucleotides, the CDR3 is TGTGCCAGCAGCTTAACCGGGACACAAAACTCCTACGAGCAGTACTTC. Its translation: CASSLTGTQNSYEQYF.

Note on this clonotype: A much larger clone lies a single base off, so this may be a read error. V gene TRBV4-1 combines with J gene TRBJ2-7, with a tentative D call TRBD1 (5 bases). The V gene lost 6 bases and the J gene lost 9 bases, with 21 bases spanning the gap. Germline CDR1 MGHRA, CDR2 YSYEKL. The CDR3 is 14 residues long. CDR3 region: CASRQDLRHGAQYF. The CDR3 DNA is TGCGCCAGCAGACAGGACCTCAGGCACGGCGCGCAGTACTTC.